Below are 5 T cell receptor beta chains sequenced from a single sample in a study of cytomegalovirus exposure and HLA in healthy donors (dated by TCRdb to the late 2010s). The method was the immunoSEQ multiplex PCR assay. The multiplex PCR relied on a mix of 60 forward primers for TCR Vbeta segments and 13 reverse primers for TCR Jbeta segments. The clones in this table, taken by TCRdb from immuneACCESS, are in-frame only. Not every clone is retained; where verified, under half of the shortfall comes from an unresolved V gene, and the cause of the rest is unknown. The sample table shows approximately 46,000 clones, and around 68% are seen once. In total, the top ten clones hold approximately 6% of the sample. What was sequenced was PBMCs. These receptors all come from a young man in good health and CMV-seronegative.

The gene calls are TRBV4-1 and TRBJ1-2; D gene ambiguous. Trimming removed 5 bases from V and 8 bases from J, with 9 bases in between. CDR1 is MGHRA, CDR2 YSYEKL, per germline. CDR3 length equals 11 residues. The CDR3 DNA reads as TGCGCCAGCAGCAACTACGGGGGCTACACCTTC. This gives the protein CASSNYGGYTF.

The chain links TRBV7-9 to TRBJ2-5; 8 bases fit TRBD1. Germline-derived CDR1 and CDR2 are SEHNR and FQNEAQ (reference sequence). Germline trimming cut 3 bases from V and 3 bases from J; bases unmatched to any gene: 9. The CDR3 totals 16 residues. DNA of the CDR3: TGTGCCAGCAGCTTTGGCAGGGGGCACGGGGAAGAGACCCAGTACTTC. Amino acids: CASSFGRGHGEETQYF. Full variable domain (outside the CDR3, taken from reference TRBV7-9 and TRBJ2-5): DTGVSQNPRHKITKRGQNVTFRCDPISEHNRLYWYRQTLGQGPEFLTYFQNEAQLEKSRLLSDRFSAERPKGSFSTLEIQRTEQGDSAMYLCASSFGRGHGEETQYFGPGTRLLVL.

V gene TRBV2 combines with J gene TRBJ2-7; D not resolved. The germline CDR1 and CDR2 sequences are SNHLY and FYNNEI. Trimming pared 5 bases from V and 6 bases from J, leaving 17 bases between. The CDR3 is 14 amino acids. The CDR3 DNA follows: TGTGCCAGCAGTATCCTCCCCCCCTCTCCCGAGCAGTACTTC. It yields the protein CASSILPPSPEQYF.

This chain links TRBV9 with TRBJ2-3; no firm D call. V lost 0 bases to trimming and J lost 7 bases, with 12 bases between them. Germline assignment: CDR1 SGDLS and CDR2 YYNGEE. The CDR3 runs 14 residues. CDR3 in DNA: TGTGCCAGCAGCGTAGGTTCGCCAGCGTATACGCAGTATTTT. Encoded protein: CASSVGSPAYTQYF.

Turning to this clone: The sample carries other DNA sequences with the same CDR3. The rearrangement uses TRBV2 and TRBJ2-2; D gene uncertain. CDR1 and CDR2 (germline): SNHLY, FYNNEI. V lost 5 bases, J lost 1 base, and 5 bases lay in between. The CDR3 contains 13 residues. CDR3 in DNA: TGTGCCAGCAGTAGACAGAACACCGGGGAGCTGTTTTTT. Translated, it gives CASSRQNTGELFF.